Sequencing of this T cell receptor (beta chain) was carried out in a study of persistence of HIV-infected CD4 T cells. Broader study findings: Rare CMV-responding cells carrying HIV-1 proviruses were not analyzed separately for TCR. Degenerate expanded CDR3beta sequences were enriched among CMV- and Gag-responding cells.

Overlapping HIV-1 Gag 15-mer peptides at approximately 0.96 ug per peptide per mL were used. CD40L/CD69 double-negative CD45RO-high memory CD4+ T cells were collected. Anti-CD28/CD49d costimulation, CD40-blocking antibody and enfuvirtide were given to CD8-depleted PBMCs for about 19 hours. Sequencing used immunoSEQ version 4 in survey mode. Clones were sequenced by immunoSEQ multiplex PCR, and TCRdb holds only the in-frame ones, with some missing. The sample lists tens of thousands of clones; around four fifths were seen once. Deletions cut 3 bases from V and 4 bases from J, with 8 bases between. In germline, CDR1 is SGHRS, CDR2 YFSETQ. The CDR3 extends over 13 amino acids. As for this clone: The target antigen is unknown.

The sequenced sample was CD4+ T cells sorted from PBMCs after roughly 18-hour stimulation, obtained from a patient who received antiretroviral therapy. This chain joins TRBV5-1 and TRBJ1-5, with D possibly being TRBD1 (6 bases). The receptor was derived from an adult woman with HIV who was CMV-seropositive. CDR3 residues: CASSWTVNQPQHF. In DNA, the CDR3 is TGCGCCAGCAGCTGGACAGTTAATCAGCCCCAGCATTTT.